This TCR beta chain was sequenced for a study of CD8+ T cells in alopecia areata. Study summary: Tofacitinib treatment spanned 6 to 18 months, with 6 months off drug afterward. Scalp area affected, as a percentage, set the severity score of treated patients.

TCR sequencing used cDNA made by reverse transcription of extracted RNA. This table comes from immunoSEQ multiplex PCR, and its TCRdb copy is limited to in-frame clones, with some not included. The sample includes some 200,000 clones, under 60% of them seen just once. This clone was seen a single time. This CDR3 region has 14 residues. Trimming left V 0 bases short and J 1 base short, with 9 bases between. Germline loops: CDR1 SQVTM, CDR2 ANQGSEA. Treatment meaning: oral pan-JAK inhibitor, 5-10 mg twice daily. Alopecia areata patients provided lesional scalp punch biopsies and peripheral blood. From PBMCs, CD4+ and CD8+ T cells were sorted.

Sequenced material: CD4+ T cells sorted from blood, taken at week 4, from a patient treated with tofacitinib. The chain carries TRBV29-1 and TRBJ1-2; no clear D. The sequence came from a human donor with alopecia areata. CDR3 nucleotide sequence: TGCAGCGTTGAAGAATTAGGACTTAACTATGGCTACACCTTC. This gives the protein CSVEELGLNYGYTF.